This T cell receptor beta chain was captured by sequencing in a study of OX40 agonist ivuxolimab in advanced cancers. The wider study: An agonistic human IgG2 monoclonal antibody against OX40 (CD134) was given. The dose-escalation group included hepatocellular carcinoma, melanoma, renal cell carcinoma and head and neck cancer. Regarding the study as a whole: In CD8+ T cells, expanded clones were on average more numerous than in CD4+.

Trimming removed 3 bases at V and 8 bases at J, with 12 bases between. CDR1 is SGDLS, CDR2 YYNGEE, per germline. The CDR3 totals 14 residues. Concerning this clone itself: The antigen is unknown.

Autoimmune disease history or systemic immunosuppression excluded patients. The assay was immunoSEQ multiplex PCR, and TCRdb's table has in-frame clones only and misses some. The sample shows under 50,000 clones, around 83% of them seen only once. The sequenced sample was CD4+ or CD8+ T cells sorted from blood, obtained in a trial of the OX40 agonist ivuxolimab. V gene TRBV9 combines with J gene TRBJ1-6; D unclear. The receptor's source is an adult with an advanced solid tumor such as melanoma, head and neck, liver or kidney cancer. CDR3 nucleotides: TGTGCCAGCAGCGCGGACGGCCGCTATTCACCCCTCCACTTT. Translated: CASSADGRYSPLHF.